This T cell receptor beta chain was found in a study of cytotoxic CD8 clonotypes in ibrutinib-treated CLL (dated by TCRdb to the early 2020s). About the investigation overall: In this cohort, approximately 15 patients were treatment-naive and roughly 10 were relapsed/refractory, while about 17 had unmutated IGHV. The response samples were drawn at a median of approximately 12 months into treatment, with a range of roughly 6 to 36 months. On average, each sample had some 260,000 productive templates and more than 85,000 productive rearrangements. Responses were partial in 25 or so patients and complete in 2; after median about 68 months follow-up, some 15 stayed in remission and 12 progressed. Every remission and progressive disease sample was obtained while ibrutinib was still being received by the patients. Cryopreserved peripheral blood mononuclear cells were obtained before treatment, at response, and at either sustained remission or disease progression. Longitudinal samples were available for about 30% of the roughly 86 trial participants. Results and caveats for the whole study, not just this receptor: Public clonotypes were rare and either contracted or stayed stable during treatment, and the rise in clonality at ibrutinib response reflected the expansion of private clonotypes. Sustained-remission and progressing patients did not have matched sampling times, and lymph node repertoires were not examined. Clonality increased at ibrutinib response, stayed stable in sustained remission, and fell back toward baseline at progression. Baseline clonality exceeded that of age-matched healthy donors and correlated strongly with circulating CD8+ T-cell counts.

The time point label for this specimen denotes: 12 to 13 months on ibrutinib. For TCR beta library preparation, roughly 2 micrograms of genomic DNA was extracted from cryopreserved PBMCs. Longitudinal blood samples from CLL patients on ibrutinib monotherapy were analyzed using high-throughput TCR beta sequencing. Patients were enrolled in a phase 2 open-label single-center ibrutinib monotherapy trial. V lost 1 base and J lost 8 bases; the stretch between them is 18 bases long. The germline V gene supplies CDR1 SGHRS and CDR2 YFSETQ. The CDR3 numbers 16 residues from cysteine through phenylalanine. Left in the record is the CDR3 DNA by itself, 48 bases read in frame from the first base. On a MiSeq, deep resolution sequencing aimed for a depth between 1 in 1 million and 1 in 200,000 T cells, with each clonotype covered 10x on average. TCR beta libraries were generated with the immunoSEQ hsTCRB Kit. The authors processed their data as follows. Data were analyzed with ImmunoSEQ Data Assistant and ImmunoSEQ Analyzer, with V, D and J genes assigned per IMGT definitions. Clonality, which ranges from 0 to 1, was calculated as one minus the normalized Shannon entropy of productive rearrangement frequencies. Only overrepresented clonotypes making up at least 0.05% of the repertoire of each patient were included in the public clonotype analysis. Approximately 14 age-matched healthy donor repertoires from immuneACCESS served as clonality controls. TCRdb obtained this table from immuneACCESS and retained in-frame rearrangements with V and J assigned. These tables miss some clones; where compared with another copy, unresolved V genes account for less than half of the shortfall, and the remainder is unexplained. The DNA was the basis for D and trimming; V, J and clone size are from that table. In this sample the table shows 130,000 to 150,000 clones, about 79% of which occur a single time. Of the sample, roughly 13% falls within the top ten clones.

In the case of this clone: The specificity of this receptor is unknown. Base qualities were left out, and no much larger clone turns up one base away.

This receptor chain uses TRBV5-1 and TRBJ1-4, and the D gene may be TRBD1, 5 bases matching. Sample: PBMCs, taken after 12 months of ibrutinib treatment. The TCR originated in a human donor with chronic lymphocytic leukemia. This receptor carries the CDR3 CASSLIAWQGSEKLFF. The bases are TGCGCCAGCAGCTTGATTGCATGGCAGGGCTCCGAAAAACTGTTTTTT.